This TCR beta chain was profiled in a study of monozygotic twins with inflammatory bowel disease. Study outcomes and limitations: The analysis did not separate different T cell subtypes.

The V gene's germline CDR1 is SGHRS and CDR2 YFSETQ. This CDR3 has 14 residues. Reanalyzing the 5' RACE reads, TCRdb keeps one entry per CDR3 protein, without DNA. This sample carries a few hundred thousand distinct CDR3 sequences, with approximately 1.6% going to the ten biggest clones. With respect to this clonotype: Its target is not known.

The receptor's source is a human donor with ulcerative colitis or Crohn's disease, or a healthy co-twin of an affected twin (not recorded which). This sequence joins TRBV5-1 and TRBJ2-7; TCRdb lists TRBD2, though no DNA is available to test this call. The sequencing sample was made of blood. The CDR3 is CASRPGGVSYEQYF.